This T cell receptor (beta chain) was documented in a study of control samples from healthy donors and cancer patients. This CDR3 comprises 15 residues. CDR1 and CDR2 (germline): MNHEY, SVGAGI. V was pared by 6 bases and J by 2 bases, with 14 bases between. Sequencing used immunoSEQ multiplex PCR; TCRdb keeps in-frame clones, though not all of them. The sample includes fewer than 85,000 clones, 70% to 90% of them seen just once. The receptor comes from a man in his forties or fifties in good health. The rearrangement uses TRBV6-5 and TRBJ1-5; D is possibly TRBD1 (6 bases). Sequencing was performed on blood. CDR3 bases: TGTGCCAGCAGCCGAACAGGGTCGGGCAATCAGCCCCAGCATTTT. Translated, it gives CASSRTGSGNQPQHF.